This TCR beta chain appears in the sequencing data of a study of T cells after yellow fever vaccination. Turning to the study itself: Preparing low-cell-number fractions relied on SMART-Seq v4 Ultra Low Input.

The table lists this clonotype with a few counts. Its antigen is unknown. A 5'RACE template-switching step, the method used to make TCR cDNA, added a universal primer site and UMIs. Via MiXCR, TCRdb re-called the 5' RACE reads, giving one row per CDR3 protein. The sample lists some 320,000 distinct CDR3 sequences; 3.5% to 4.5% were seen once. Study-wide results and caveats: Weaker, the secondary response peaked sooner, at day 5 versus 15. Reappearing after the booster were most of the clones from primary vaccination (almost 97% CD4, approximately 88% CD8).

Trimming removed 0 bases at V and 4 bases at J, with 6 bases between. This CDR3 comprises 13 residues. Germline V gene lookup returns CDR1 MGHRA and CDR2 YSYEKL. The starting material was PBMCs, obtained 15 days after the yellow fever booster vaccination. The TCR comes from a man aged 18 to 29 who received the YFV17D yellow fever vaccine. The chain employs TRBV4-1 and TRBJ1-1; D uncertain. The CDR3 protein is CASSQDGSTEAFF. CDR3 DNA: TGCGCCAGCAGCCAAGACGGGAGCACTGAAGCTTTCTTT.